This is a list of T cell receptor beta chains from one sample in a study of cytomegalovirus exposure and HLA in healthy donors. Data came from immunoSEQ multiplex PCR; TCRdb stores just in-frame clones and leaves some out. The data contain 120,000 to 150,000 clones, roughly four fifths of them seen just once; the ten biggest clones take up around 3%. Material: PBMCs. Receptors originate from a man between 40 and 49 years old in good health and CMV-seropositive. Both conserved end residues are part of each CDR3. D genes are given only for firm matches. For some rows the clone size is stated as once, few or many, or as a class when expanded; others skip it.

J gene | V gene | clone size | D gene | CDR3 protein | CDR3 DNA
TRBJ1-1 | TRBV18 | NA | NA | CASSPPSVNTEAFF | TGTGCCAGCTCACCACCGTCAGTGAACACTGAAGCTTTCTTT
TRBJ1-1 | TRBV6-5 | NA | NA | CASIMNTEAFF | TGTGCCAGCATCATGAACACTGAAGCTTTCTTT
TRBJ2-1 | TRBV28 | once | NA | CASIMAGRNEQFF | TGTGCCAGCATAATGGCAGGGCGCAATGAGCAGTTCTTC
TRBJ1-1 | TRBV7-6 | NA | TRBD1 | CASSRQGAEAFF | TGTGCCAGCAGTCGACAGGGAGCTGAAGCTTTCTTT
TRBJ2-1 | TRBV19 | NA | TRBD2 | CASSNLSGSLSYNEQFF | TGTGCCAGTAGTAACCTAAGCGGGAGCTTATCCTACAATGAGCAGTTCTTC
TRBJ1-2 | TRBV5-8 | NA | NA | CASSPLLGEQEYGYTF | TGTGCCAGCAGCCCGCTCTTGGGTGAACAGGAGTATGGCTACACCTTC
TRBJ2-7 | TRBV7-9 | NA | TRBD1 | CASSFRQGASEQYF | TGTGCCAGCAGCTTTAGGCAGGGGGCCTCCGAGCAGTACTTC
TRBJ2-4 | TRBV7-2 | NA | TRBD1 | CASSLGTGGLNIQYF | TGTGCCAGCAGCTTAGGGACAGGGGGCTTAAACATTCAGTACTTC
TRBJ2-1 | TRBV7-9 | few | TRBD2 | CASSYGLAGSEQFF | TGTGCCAGCAGCTACGGACTAGCGGGGTCTGAGCAGTTCTTC
TRBJ2-5 | TRBV7-9 | NA | NA | CASSLGGGETQYF | TGTGCCAGCAGCTTGGGGGGTGGGGAGACCCAGTACTTC
TRBJ1-1 | TRBV10-3 | once | NA | CAMTEELMNTEAFF | TGTGCCATGACGGAGGAATTAATGAACACTGAAGCTTTCTTT
TRBJ2-5 | TRBV28 | NA | NA | CASSFGIQETQYF | TGTGCCAGCAGTTTCGGGATACAAGAGACCCAGTACTTC
TRBJ2-3 | TRBV21-1 | NA | NA | CASSKGPGLGTDTQYF | TGTGCCAGCAGCAAAGGACCGGGGTTGGGCACAGATACGCAGTATTTT
TRBJ1-1 | TRBV4-3 | NA | NA | CASSLGPEGLAFF | TGCGCCAGCAGCCTTGGACCGGAGGGGCTAGCTTTCTTT
TRBJ1-2 | TRBV18 | NA | TRBD1 | CASSSRTGFGYTF | TGTGCCAGCTCAAGCCGGACAGGGTTCGGCTACACCTTC
TRBJ2-5 | TRBV18 | NA | NA | CASSPSSQETQYF | TGTGCCAGCTCACCAAGCTCTCAAGAGACCCAGTACTTC
TRBJ2-3 | TRBV19 | NA | TRBD2 | CASSHRLADTQYF | TGTGCCAGTAGTCACCGACTAGCGGATACGCAGTATTTT
TRBJ2-5 | TRBV5-4 | NA | TRBD1 | CASSLGQGIIGETQYF | TGTGCCAGCAGCTTGGGACAGGGGATAATTGGAGAGACCCAGTACTTC
TRBJ2-6 | TRBV9 | NA | NA | CASSSGGGGRSGANVLTF | TGTGCCAGCAGCTCCGGAGGGGGGGGTAGATCTGGGGCCAACGTCCTGACTTTC
TRBJ2-5 | TRBV7-9 | NA | TRBD1 | CASSGRTGAAETQYF | TGTGCCAGCAGCGGTCGGACAGGGGCGGCCGAGACCCAGTACTTC
TRBJ2-3 | TRBV11-3 | once | TRBD2 | CASSPGLAGGDTQYF | TGTGCCAGCAGCCCGGGACTAGCGGGAGGAGATACGCAGTATTTT
TRBJ2-7 | TRBV29-1 | once | NA | CSVESATYEQYF | TGCAGCGTTGAGAGTGCAACCTACGAGCAGTACTTC
TRBJ2-6 | TRBV5-1 | NA | NA | CASGGGDSSGANVLTF | TGCGCCAGCGGGGGCGGAGATAGCTCTGGGGCCAACGTCCTGACTTTC
TRBJ2-1 | TRBV13 | NA | TRBD2 | CASYTGGRSYNEQFF | TGTGCCAGCTATACGGGGGGAAGGTCCTACAATGAGCAGTTCTTC
TRBJ1-4 | TRBV4-2 | NA | NA | CASSQVSEKLFF | TGTGCCAGCAGCCAAGTCTCCGAAAAACTGTTTTTT
TRBJ1-2 | TRBV28 | NA | NA | CASSLGGFGYTF | TGTGCCAGCAGTTTAGGGGGCTTTGGCTACACCTTC
TRBJ2-7 | TRBV6-5 | NA | TRBD2 | CASSYGTSGSYEQYF | TGCGCCAGCAGTTACGGTACTAGCGGCTCCTACGAGCAGTACTTC
TRBJ2-2 | TRBV29-1 | few | TRBD2 | CSVSGLAGEFTGELFF | TGCAGCGTTTCTGGACTAGCGGGAGAGTTCACCGGGGAGCTGTTTTTT
TRBJ2-7 | TRBV11-2 | NA | TRBD2 | CASSLVAGEYEQYF | TGTGCCAGCAGCTTAGTGGCGGGAGAATACGAGCAGTACTTC